This TCR beta chain was observed in a study of blood T cell repertoires in COVID-19. For the study at large: Donors in the United States, Italy and Spain gave samples during acute or convalescent COVID-19. From T cells, B-cell-depleted T cells, or PBMCs came the material, which was cDNA or gDNA.

The length of the CDR3 is 14 residues. Between the trimmed V and J ends, which lost 8 bases and 2 bases, there was a span of 14 bases. Per germline, CDR1 LNHDA and CDR2 SQIVND (reference sequence). Authors' data handling: Amplification of reference gene primers was used by the study to estimate nucleated cell counts. Repertoires were generated with immunoSEQ multiplex PCR, while TCRdb's copy carries only in-frame clones and drops some. The D gene and trimming were derived from the DNA, and the V and J assignments and clone size from that table. Of 200,000 to 300,000 clones detected, around nine tenths appear once; the ten largest clones hold around 10%.

The sample consisted of peripheral blood. This chain links TRBV19 with TRBJ2-3; possibly TRBD1 for D (5 bases). The source is a man aged 35-49 years who had recovered from COVID-19. The CDR3 bases are TGTGCCAGTTCCACAGGTTTTCTCACAGATACGCAGTATTTT. This sequence encodes CASSTGFLTDTQYF.